A single TCR beta chain is shown here with its context. These data belong to a study of control samples from healthy donors and cancer patients. This CDR3 contains 13 residues. Trimming shortened V by 5 bases and J by 8 bases, and 14 bases separated the two germline ends. Germline V gene lookup returns CDR1 SGHTA and CDR2 FQGTGA. Assay used: immunoSEQ multiplex PCR; TCRdb lists only in-frame clones, some missing. The sample has 90,000 to 150,000 clones; around nine tenths are singletons. Sequencing was carried out using blood. V usage is TRBV7-3 and J usage is TRBJ2-3, with D possibly TRBD2 on 6 matching bases. This receptor was taken from a man aged 25-40 years in good health. The CDR3 DNA is TGTGCCAGCAGCCAATCGAAGGAGGGTACGCAGTATTTT. Encoded protein: CASSQSKEGTQYF. The whole variable domain, remainder taken from reference TRBV7-3 and TRBJ2-3, is GAGVSQTPSNKVTEKGKYVELRCDPISGHTALYWYRQSLGQGPEFLIYFQGTGAADDSGLPNDRFFAVRPEGSVSTLKIQRTERGDSAVYLCASSQSKEGTQYFGPGTRLTVL.